Only one count was recorded for the clone carrying this TCR beta chain. Its specificity is unknown. Assay used: immunoSEQ multiplex PCR; TCRdb lists only in-frame clones, some missing. Counted here are around 190,000 clones, 92% occurring once; the ten biggest clones make up 1% to 1.5%. Looked up from germline, CDR1 is KGHSH and CDR2 is LQKENI. With V trimmed by 6 bases and J by 2 bases, 6 bases remained unmatched. The CDR3 covers 15 residues. This sample is part of a study of T cell responses to AZD1222 COVID-19 vaccine. Study-level points and caveats: Females outnumbered males among donors, who were mostly white British; clonal diversity was possibly underestimated. Researchers report vaccine-associated CD4 TCRs spanning spike, with dominance at 160-218 and 743-854.

This chain uses TRBV18 with TRBJ2-7; TRBD2 matches at 11 bases. The TCR originated in an adult in good health. This specimen was peripheral blood, taken on day 0 of AZD1222 vaccination. The CDR3 reads CASSPTSGATYEQYF. The DNA of the CDR3 is TGTGCCAGCTCTCCGACTAGCGGGGCTACCTACGAGCAGTACTTC. The full variable domain, completed using reference TRBV18 and TRBJ2-7, is NAGVMQNPRHLVRRRGQEARLRCSPMKGHSHVYWYRQLPEEGLKFMVYLQKENIIDESGMPKERFSAEFPKEGPSILRIQQVVRGDSAAYFCASSPTSGATYEQYFGPGTRLTVT.